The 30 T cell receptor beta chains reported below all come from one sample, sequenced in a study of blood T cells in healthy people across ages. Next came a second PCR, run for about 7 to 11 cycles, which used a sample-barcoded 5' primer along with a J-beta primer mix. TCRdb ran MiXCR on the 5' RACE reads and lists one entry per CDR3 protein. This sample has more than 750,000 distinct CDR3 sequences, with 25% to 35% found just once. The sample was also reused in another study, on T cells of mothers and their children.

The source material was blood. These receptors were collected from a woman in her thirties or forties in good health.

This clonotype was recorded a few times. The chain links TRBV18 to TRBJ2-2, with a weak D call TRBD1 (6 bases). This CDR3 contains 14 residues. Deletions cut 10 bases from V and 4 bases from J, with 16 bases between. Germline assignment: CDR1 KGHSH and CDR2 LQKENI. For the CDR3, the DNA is TGTGCCACCACACAACAGGGATCCACCGGGGAGCTGTTTTTT. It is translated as CATTQQGSTGELFF. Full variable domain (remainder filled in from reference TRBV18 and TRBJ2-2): NAGVMQNPRHLVRRRGQEARLRCSPMKGHSHVYWYRQLPEEGLKFMVYLQKENIIDESGMPKERFSAEFPKEGPSILRIQQVVRGDSAAYFCATTQQGSTGELFFGEGSRLTVL.

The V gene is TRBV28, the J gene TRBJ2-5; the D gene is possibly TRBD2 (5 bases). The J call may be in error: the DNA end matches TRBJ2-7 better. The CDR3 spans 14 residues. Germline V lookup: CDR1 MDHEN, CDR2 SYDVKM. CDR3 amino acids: CASSFGVGCYEQYF. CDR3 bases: TGTGCCAGCAGTTTCGGGGTCGGATGCTACGAGCAGTACTTC.

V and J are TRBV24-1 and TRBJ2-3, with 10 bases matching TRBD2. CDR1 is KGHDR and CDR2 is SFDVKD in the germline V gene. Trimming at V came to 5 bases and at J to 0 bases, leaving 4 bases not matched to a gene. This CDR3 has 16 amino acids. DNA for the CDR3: TGTGCCACCAGTGGCGGGACTAGCGAGAGCACAGATACGCAGTATTTT. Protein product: CATSGGTSESTDTQYF.

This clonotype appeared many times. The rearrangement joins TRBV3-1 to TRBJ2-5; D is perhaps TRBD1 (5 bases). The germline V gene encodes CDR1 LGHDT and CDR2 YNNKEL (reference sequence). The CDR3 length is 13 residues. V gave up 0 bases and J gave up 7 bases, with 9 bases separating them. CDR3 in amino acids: CASSQEGRLTQYF. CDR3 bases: TGTGCCAGCAGCCAAGAGGGGCGGTTGACCCAGTACTTC.

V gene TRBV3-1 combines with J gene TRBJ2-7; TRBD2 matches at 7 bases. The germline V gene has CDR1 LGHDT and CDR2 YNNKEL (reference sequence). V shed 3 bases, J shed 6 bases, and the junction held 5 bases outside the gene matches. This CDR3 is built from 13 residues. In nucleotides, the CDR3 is TGTGCCAGCAGCCACGTAAGCGGGGCCGAGCAGTACTTC. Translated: CASSHVSGAEQYF.

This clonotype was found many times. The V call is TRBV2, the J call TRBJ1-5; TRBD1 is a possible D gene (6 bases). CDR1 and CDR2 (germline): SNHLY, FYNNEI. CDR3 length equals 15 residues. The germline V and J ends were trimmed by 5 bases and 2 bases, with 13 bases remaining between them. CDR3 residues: CASSRGATGNQPQHF. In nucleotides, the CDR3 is TGTGCCAGCAGTCGGGGGGCCACTGGCAATCAGCCCCAGCATTTT.

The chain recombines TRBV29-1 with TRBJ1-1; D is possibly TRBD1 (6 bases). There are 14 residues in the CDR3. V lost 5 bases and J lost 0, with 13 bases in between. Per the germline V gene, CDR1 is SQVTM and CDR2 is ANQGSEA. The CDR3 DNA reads TGCAGCGTTTTCGGGGGCAACATGAACACTGAAGCTTTCTTT. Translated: CSVFGGNMNTEAFF.

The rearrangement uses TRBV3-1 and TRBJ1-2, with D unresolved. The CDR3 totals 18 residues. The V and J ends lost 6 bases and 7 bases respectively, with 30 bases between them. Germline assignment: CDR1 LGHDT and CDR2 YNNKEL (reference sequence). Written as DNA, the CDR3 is TGTGCCAGCAGTAGGAACTTCTACCCAAGTTCCCAACCCGGTGGCTACACCTTC. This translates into CASSRNFYPSSQPGGYTF.

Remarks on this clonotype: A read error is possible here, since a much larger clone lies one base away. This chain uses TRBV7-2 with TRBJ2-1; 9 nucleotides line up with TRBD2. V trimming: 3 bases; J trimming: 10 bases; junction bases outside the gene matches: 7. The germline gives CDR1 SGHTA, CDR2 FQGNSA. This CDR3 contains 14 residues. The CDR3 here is CASSLVAGDYEQFF. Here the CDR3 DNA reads TGTGCCAGCAGCTTGGTAGCGGGGGATTACGAGCAGTTCTTC. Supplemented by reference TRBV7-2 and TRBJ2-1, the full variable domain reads GAGVSQSPSNKVTEKGKDVELRCDPISGHTALYWYRQSLGQGLEFLIYFQGNSAPDKSGLPSDRFSAERTGGSVSTLTIQRTQQEDSAVYLCASSLVAGDYEQFFGPGTRLTVL.

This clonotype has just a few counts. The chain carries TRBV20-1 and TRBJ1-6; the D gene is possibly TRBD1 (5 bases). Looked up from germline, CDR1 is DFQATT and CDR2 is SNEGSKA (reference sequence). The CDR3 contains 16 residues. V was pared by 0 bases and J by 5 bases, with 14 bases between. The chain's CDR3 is CSARDLRGRDNSPLHF. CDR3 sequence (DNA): TGCAGTGCTAGAGACCTCCGGGGCCGCGATAATTCACCCCTCCACTTT.

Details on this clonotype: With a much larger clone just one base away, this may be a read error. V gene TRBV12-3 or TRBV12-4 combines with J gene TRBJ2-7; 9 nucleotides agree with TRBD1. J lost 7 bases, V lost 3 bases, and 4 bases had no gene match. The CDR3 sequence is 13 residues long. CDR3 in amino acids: CASSLTGGKEQYF. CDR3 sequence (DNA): TGTGCCAGCAGTTTGACAGGGGGGAAAGAGCAGTACTTC.

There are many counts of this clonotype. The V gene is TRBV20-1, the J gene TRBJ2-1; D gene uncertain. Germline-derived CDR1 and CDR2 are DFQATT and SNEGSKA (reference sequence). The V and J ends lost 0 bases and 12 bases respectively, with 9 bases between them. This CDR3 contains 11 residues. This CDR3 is CSARDFPGQFF. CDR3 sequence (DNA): TGCAGTGCTAGAGATTTTCCAGGGCAGTTCTTC.

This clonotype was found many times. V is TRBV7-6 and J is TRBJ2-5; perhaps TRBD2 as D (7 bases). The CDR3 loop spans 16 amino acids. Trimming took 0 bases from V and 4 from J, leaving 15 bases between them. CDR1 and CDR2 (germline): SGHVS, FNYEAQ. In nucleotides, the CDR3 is TGTGCCAGCAGCTTAGCGGGGGGGGCGCGGGTAGAGACCCAGTACTTC. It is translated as CASSLAGGARVETQYF.

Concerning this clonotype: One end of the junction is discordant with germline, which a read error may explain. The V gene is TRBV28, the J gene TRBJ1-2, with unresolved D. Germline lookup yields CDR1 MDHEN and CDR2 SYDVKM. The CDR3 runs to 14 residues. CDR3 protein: CANSLASRPYGYTF. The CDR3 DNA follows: TGTGCCAACAGTTTAGCTAGCCGTCCCTATGGCTACACCTTC.

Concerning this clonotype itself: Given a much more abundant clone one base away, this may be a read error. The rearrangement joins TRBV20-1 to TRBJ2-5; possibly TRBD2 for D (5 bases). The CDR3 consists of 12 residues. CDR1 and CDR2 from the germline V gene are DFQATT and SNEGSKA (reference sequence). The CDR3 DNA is TGCAGTGCCCCGGACTTTCAAGGGACCCAGTACTTC. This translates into CSAPDFQGTQYF.

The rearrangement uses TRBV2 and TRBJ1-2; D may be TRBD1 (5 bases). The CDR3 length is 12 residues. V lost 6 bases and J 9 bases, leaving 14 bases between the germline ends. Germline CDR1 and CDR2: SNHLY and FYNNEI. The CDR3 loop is CASRRTEGSYTF. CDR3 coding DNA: TGTGCCAGCAGGAGGACGGAGGGGAGCTACACCTTC.

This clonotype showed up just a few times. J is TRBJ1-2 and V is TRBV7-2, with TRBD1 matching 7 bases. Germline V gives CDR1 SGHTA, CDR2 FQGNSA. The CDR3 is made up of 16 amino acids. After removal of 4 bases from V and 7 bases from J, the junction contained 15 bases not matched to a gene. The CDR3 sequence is CASSSDPKSGGSGYTF. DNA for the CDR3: TGTGCCAGCAGCTCAGACCCCAAGTCAGGGGGAAGTGGCTACACCTTC.

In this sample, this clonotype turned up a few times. The CDR3 is CASRGYSGNTIYF. CDR3 DNA sequence: TGTGCCAGCAGGGGCTACTCTGGAAACACCATATATTTT. The chain is built from TRBV7-9 and TRBJ1-3; D is uncertain. V was shortened by 6 bases and J by 0 bases, with 6 bases between the two germline ends. The germline gives CDR1 SEHNR, CDR2 FQNEAQ (reference sequence). This CDR3 has 13 residues.

CDR3 in DNA: TGTGCCATCAGTGAGAGGGGGAGCGAGCAGTACTTC. Its translation is CAISERGSEQYF. J is TRBJ2-7 and V is TRBV10-3, with a weak D call TRBD1 (6 bases). V lost 2 bases to trimming and J lost 6 bases, with 8 bases between them. CDR1 and CDR2 from the germline V gene are ENHRY and SYGVKD. This CDR3 spans 12 amino acids.

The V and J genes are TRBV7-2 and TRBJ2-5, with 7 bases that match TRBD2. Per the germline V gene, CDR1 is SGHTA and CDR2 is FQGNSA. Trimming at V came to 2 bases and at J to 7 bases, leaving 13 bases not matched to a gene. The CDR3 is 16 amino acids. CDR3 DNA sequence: TGTGCCAGCAGCTTAAATGGGGGGGGACTTGAGGGGACCCAGTACTTC. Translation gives CASSLNGGGLEGTQYF.

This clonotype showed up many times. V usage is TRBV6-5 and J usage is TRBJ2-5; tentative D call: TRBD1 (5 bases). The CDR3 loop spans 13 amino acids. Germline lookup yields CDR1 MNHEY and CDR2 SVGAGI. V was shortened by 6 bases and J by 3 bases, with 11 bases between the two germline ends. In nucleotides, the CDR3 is TGTGCCAGCAGCCGAGACAGAAAAGAGACCCAGTACTTC. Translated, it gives CASSRDRKETQYF.

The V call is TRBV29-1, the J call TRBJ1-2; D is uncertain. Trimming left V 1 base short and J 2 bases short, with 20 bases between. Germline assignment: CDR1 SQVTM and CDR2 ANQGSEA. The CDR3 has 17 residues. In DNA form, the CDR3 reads TGCAGCGTTGAAGGGGCGGCCAGCCTGGGATTGAACTATGGCTACACCTTC. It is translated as CSVEGAASLGLNYGYTF.

The CDR3 protein is CASTPGHSNTEAFF. In nucleotides, the CDR3 is TGTGCCAGCACCCCGGGACATTCGAACACTGAAGCTTTCTTT. The chain is built from TRBV12-3 or TRBV12-4 and TRBJ1-1, with D perhaps TRBD1 (6 bases). The length of the CDR3 is 14 residues. V was trimmed by 7 bases and J by 1 base, leaving 13 bases between them.

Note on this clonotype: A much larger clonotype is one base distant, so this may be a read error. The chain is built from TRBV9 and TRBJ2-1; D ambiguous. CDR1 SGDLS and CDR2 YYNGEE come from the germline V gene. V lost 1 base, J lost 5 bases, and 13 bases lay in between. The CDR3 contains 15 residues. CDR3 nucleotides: TGTGCCAGCAGCGTACGGACGGAATCGAACAATGAGCAGTTCTTC. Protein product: CASSVRTESNNEQFF.

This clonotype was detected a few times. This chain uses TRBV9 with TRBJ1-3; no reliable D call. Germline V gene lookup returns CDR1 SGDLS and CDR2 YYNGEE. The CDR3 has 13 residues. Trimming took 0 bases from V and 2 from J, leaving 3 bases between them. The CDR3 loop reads CASSVGPGNTIYF. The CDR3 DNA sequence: TGTGCCAGCAGCGTAGGTCCTGGAAACACCATATATTTT. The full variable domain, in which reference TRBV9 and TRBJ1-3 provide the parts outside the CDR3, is DSGVTQTPKHLITATGQRVTLRCSPRSGDLSVYWYQQSLDQGLQFLIQYYNGEERAKGNILERFSAQQFPDLHSELNLSSLELGDSALYFCASSVGPGNTIYFGEGSWLTVV.

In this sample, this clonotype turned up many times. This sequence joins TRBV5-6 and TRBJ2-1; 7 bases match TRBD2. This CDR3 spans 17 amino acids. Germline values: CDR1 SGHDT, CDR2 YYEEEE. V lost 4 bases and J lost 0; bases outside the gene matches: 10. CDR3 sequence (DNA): TGTGCCAGCAGCCCCACCCCCGGGGGGTCCTCCTACAATGAGCAGTTCTTC. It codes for CASSPTPGGSSYNEQFF.

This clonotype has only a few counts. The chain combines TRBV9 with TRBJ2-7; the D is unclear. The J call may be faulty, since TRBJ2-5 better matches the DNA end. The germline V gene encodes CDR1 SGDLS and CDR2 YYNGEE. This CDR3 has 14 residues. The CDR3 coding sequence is TGTGCCAGCAGCCTCGGGTTCCTCAAAGAGACCCAGTACTTC. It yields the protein CASSLGFLKETQYF.

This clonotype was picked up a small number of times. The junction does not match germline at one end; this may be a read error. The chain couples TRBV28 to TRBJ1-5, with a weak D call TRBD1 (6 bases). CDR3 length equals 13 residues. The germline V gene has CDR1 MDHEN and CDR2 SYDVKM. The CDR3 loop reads CAGRQANNQPQHF. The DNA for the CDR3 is TGTGCCGGCAGACAGGCGAACAATCAGCCCCAGCATTTT.

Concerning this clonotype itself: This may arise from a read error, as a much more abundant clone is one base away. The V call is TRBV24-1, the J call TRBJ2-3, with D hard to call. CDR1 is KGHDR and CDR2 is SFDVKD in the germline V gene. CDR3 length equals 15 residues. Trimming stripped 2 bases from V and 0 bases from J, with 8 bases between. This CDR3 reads CATSDCAESTDTQYF. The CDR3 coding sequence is TGTGCCACCAGTGATTGCGCGGAAAGCACAGATACGCAGTATTTT.

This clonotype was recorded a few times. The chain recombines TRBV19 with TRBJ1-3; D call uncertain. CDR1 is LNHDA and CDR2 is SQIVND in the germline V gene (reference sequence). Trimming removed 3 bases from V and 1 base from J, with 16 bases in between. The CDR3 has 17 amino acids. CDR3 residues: CASSIPGSAHSGNTIYF. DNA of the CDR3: TGTGCCAGTAGTATCCCTGGTTCGGCCCATTCTGGAAACACCATATATTTT.